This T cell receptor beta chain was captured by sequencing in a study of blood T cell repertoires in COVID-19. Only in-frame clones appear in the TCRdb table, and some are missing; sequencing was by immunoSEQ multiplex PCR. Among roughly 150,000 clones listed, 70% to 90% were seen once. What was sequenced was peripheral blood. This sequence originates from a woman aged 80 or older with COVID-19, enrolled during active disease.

CDR3: CASSLASGKNTDTQYF. As DNA, the CDR3 is TGTGCCAGCAGCCTCGCTAGCGGGAAAAACACAGATACGCAGTATTTT. V gene TRBV6-6 combines with J gene TRBJ2-3, with TRBD2 matching over 9 bases. J gave up 2 bases and V 6 bases, and 9 bases lay outside the gene matches. This CDR3 has 16 amino acids. The V gene's germline CDR1 is MNHNY and CDR2 SVGAGI (reference sequence).